This is a list of T cell receptor beta chains from one sample in a study of blood T cell repertoires in COVID-19. Sequencing used immunoSEQ multiplex PCR; TCRdb keeps in-frame clones, though not all of them. The table includes more than 60,000 clones, around nine tenths detected once. The specimen sequenced was peripheral blood. The receptors were gathered from an elderly woman with active or convalescent COVID-19. CDR3s include the opening cysteine and the closing phenylalanine or tryptophan. Fields, in order: D gene, clone size, V gene, J gene, CDR3 DNA, CDR3 protein. D genes are given only for firm matches. Expanded clones are given a class, and other clones once, few, many or no size at all.

TRBD2	few	TRBV7-6	TRBJ2-3	TGTGCCAGCAGCCAGAGGTCTAGCGGGGGGGCAGGTACGCAGTATTTT	CASSQRSSGGAGTQYF
TRBD1	-	TRBV6-5	TRBJ2-7	TGTGCCAGCAGTCTTCAACAGGGGGCTGCCTACGAGCAGTACTTC	CASSLQQGAAYEQYF
TRBD1	-	TRBV2	TRBJ1-2	TGTGCCACGGGGACAGGGGGGAACTATGGCTACACCTTC	CATGTGGNYGYTF
TRBD1	once	TRBV7-9	TRBJ2-7	TGTGCCAGCAGCCGCCCCGGGACAGGCTCCTACGAGCAGTACTTC	CASSRPGTGSYEQYF
TRBD1	-	TRBV7-2	TRBJ2-7	TGTGCCAGCAGCTTGACGGCAGGGGGCTTATACGAGCAGTACTTC	CASSLTAGGLYEQYF
-	-	TRBV5-1	TRBJ1-3	TGCGCCAGCAGGGCAGAAGGAAACACCATATATTTT	CASRAEGNTIYF
TRBD1	-	TRBV25-1	TRBJ1-2	TGTGCCAGCAGTGAAAGGGGACAGGGTGGAGGCTACACCTTC	CASSERGQGGGYTF
-	-	TRBV28	TRBJ1-5	TGTGCCAGCAGTGAACAGCGCAATCAGCCCCAGCATTTT	CASSEQRNQPQHF
TRBD1	-	TRBV6-5	TRBJ1-5	TGTGCCAGCAGAACAGGGGACAATCAGCCCCAGCATTTT	CASRTGDNQPQHF
TRBD2	-	TRBV6-4	TRBJ2-7	TGTGCCAGCAGGGCCGAACTACTAGCGGGGGTTTACGAGCAGTACTTC	CASRAELLAGVYEQYF
-	-	TRBV5-8	TRBJ1-6	TGTGCCAGCAGCTTCTGGCAGGGGCGCACTAATTCACCCCTCCACTTT	CASSFWQGRTNSPLHF
-	-	TRBV4-1	TRBJ2-2	TGCGCCAGCAGCCAGATAGGTACAGGACGGAACACCGGGGAGCTGTTTTTT	CASSQIGTGRNTGELFF
-	-	TRBV5-6	TRBJ1-2	TGTGCCAGCAGGGGGAATGGAATGGGGCTGGTCTATGGCTACACCTTC	CASRGNGMGLVYGYTF
-	-	TRBV6-5	TRBJ1-1	TGTGCCAGCAGGTGGGGGCCAGATGAAGCTTTCTTT	CASRWGPDEAFF
-	-	TRBV30	TRBJ1-3	TGTGCCTGGAGTCTTACGAGGAACACCATATATTTT	CAWSLTRNTIYF
-	-	TRBV9	TRBJ2-1	TGTGCCAGCAGCCCCACGGGACTCTACAATGAGCAGTTCTTC	CASSPTGLYNEQFF
-	-	TRBV4-2	TRBJ2-3	TGTGCCAGCAGCCAAGTCACTAACGGGTACACAGATACGCAGTATTTT	CASSQVTNGYTDTQYF
-	-	TRBV2	TRBJ1-6	TGTGCCAGCAGGACCCGGGAGGTTAATTCACCCCTCCACTTT	CASRTREVNSPLHF
-	-	TRBV14	TRBJ2-7	TGTGCCAGCAGTAAACAGGGGGGGTCCACGGGGCAGTACTTC	CASSKQGGSTGQYF
-	-	TRBV19	TRBJ2-6	TGTGCCAGTAGTATAGAAGACAGGATTGCTTTGATGCGTCTGACTTTC	CASSIEDRIALMRLTF
-	-	TRBV9	TRBJ2-7	TGTGCCAGCAGTGCCCTTGAGGACGAGCAGTACTTC	CASSALEDEQYF
TRBD2	once	TRBV27	TRBJ2-2	TGTGCCAGCCGAAGGACTAGCGGCACCGGGGAGCTGTTTTTT	CASRRTSGTGELFF
TRBD1	-	TRBV30	TRBJ2-2	TGTGCCTGGAGTGTATCCGGGACAGGGATGACCGGGGAGCTGTTTTTT	CAWSVSGTGMTGELFF
-	-	TRBV6-5	TRBJ1-1	TGTGCCAGCACCTCCCGTGACAGTGAAGCTTTCTTT	CASTSRDSEAFF
TRBD2	-	TRBV7-6	TRBJ2-1	TGTGCCAGCAGCCCCGGGGGCGGGGGGGCGAGAGGGAGATACAATGAGCAGTTCTTC	CASSPGGGGARGRYNEQFF
-	-	TRBV28	TRBJ2-5	TGTGCCAGCAGTTTACAGGGCGGAGAGACCCAGTACTTC	CASSLQGGETQYF
TRBD1	-	TRBV30	TRBJ1-1	TGTGCCTGGAGTGGGCAGGGGGCGTTGGGAACTGAAGCTTTCTTT	CAWSGQGALGTEAFF
-	few	TRBV4-3	TRBJ1-4	TGCGCCAGCAGCCAAGTTCCCGGGATTTTTAATGAAAAACTGTTTTTT	CASSQVPGIFNEKLFF
-	-	TRBV10-1	TRBJ1-5	TGCGCCAGCCCAGGACAGCACGATCAGCCCCAGCATTTT	CASPGQHDQPQHF
-	-	TRBV30	TRBJ1-3	TGTGCCTGGAGCGCAGGGTCTGGAAACACCATATATTTT	CAWSAGSGNTIYF
TRBD2	-	TRBV5-7	TRBJ2-7	TGTGCCAGCAGCTTGAGATTAGCGGGGGTTCCTCGGAGAGAGCAGTACTTC	CASSLRLAGVPRREQYF
-	-	TRBV6-2/TRBV6-3	TRBJ1-2	TGTGCCAGCAGTTCGGTATTGGGCTACACCTTC	CASSSVLGYTF
-	-	TRBV6-2/TRBV6-3	TRBJ1-4	TGTGCCAGCAGCGCCGACAGGAATGAAAAACTGTTTTTT	CASSADRNEKLFF
-	-	TRBV2	TRBJ2-7	TGTGCCATCCGGTGGGCGGGCGCCGAGCAGTACTTC	CAIRWAGAEQYF
-	-	TRBV7-2	TRBJ1-1	TGTGCCAGCAGCTTAACAGGGCCGGGGACTGAAGCTTTCTTT	CASSLTGPGTEAFF
-	once	TRBV6-2/TRBV6-3	TRBJ1-2	TGTGCCAGCAGTTACGGGCCCTATGGCTACACCTTC	CASSYGPYGYTF
TRBD2	-	TRBV5-1	TRBJ2-3	TGCGCCAGCAGCTTCCTACTACTAGCGGGGAGCACAGATACGCAGTATTTT	CASSFLLLAGSTDTQYF
TRBD1	-	TRBV5-6	TRBJ2-7	TGTGCCAGCAGCTTGCCGGGACAGAGCTACGAGCAGTACTTC	CASSLPGQSYEQYF
TRBD2	-	TRBV27	TRBJ2-5	TGTGCCAGCAGTCCCATCGGTAGCGGGGAGACCCAGTACTTC	CASSPIGSGETQYF
-	-	TRBV2	TRBJ2-3	TGTGCCAGCAGTGAAGGTGCTAGCCGATATAGCACAGATACGCAGTATTTT	CASSEGASRYSTDTQYF
-	-	TRBV27	TRBJ2-1	TGTGCCAGCAGTTCGATGAACAAGAATGAGCAGTTCTTC	CASSSMNKNEQFF
-	-	TRBV19	TRBJ1-2	TGTGCCAGTAGTATATTAAATGGCGGCTACACCTTC	CASSILNGGYTF
TRBD1	-	TRBV19	TRBJ1-4	TGTGCCAGTAACGACAGGGGAGGGGAAAAACTGTTTTTT	CASNDRGGEKLFF
-	-	TRBV4-3	TRBJ2-3	TGCGCCAGCAGCCAAGATCTGGCAGTCACAGATACGCAGTATTTT	CASSQDLAVTDTQYF
-	-	TRBV19	TRBJ1-1	TGTGCCAGTAGTATAAGGGGGGGCAGGGTGAACACTGAAGCTTTCTTT	CASSIRGGRVNTEAFF
-	-	TRBV27	TRBJ1-1	TGTGCCAGCAGCGGACTCATCGAAGCTGAAGCTTTCTTT	CASSGLIEAEAFF
TRBD2	-	TRBV6-5	TRBJ2-1	TGTGCCAGCAGCCCGAGCGGGGGAGAATACAATGAGCAGTTCTTC	CASSPSGGEYNEQFF
-	-	TRBV4-1	TRBJ2-1	TGCGCCAGCAGCCAAGTCGCGGCCAGGGTGTACAATGAGCAGTTCTTC	CASSQVAARVYNEQFF
TRBD1	-	TRBV18	TRBJ1-2	TGTGCCAGCTCACAGTCGACAGGGGATAGCTATGGCTACACCTTC	CASSQSTGDSYGYTF
-	few	TRBV12-3/TRBV12-4	TRBJ2-7	TGTGCCAGCAGTTTTGGGCAGAGCTACGAGCAGTACTTC	CASSFGQSYEQYF
TRBD2	-	TRBV28	TRBJ2-3	TGTGCCAGCACCTTACTAGCGGGGCAAGCAGATACGCAGTATTTT	CASTLLAGQADTQYF